Given below is one T cell receptor (beta chain) in context. Its specificity is not known. This entry is derived from a study of cytomegalovirus exposure and HLA in healthy donors. Both 60 Vbeta primers and 13 Jbeta primers went into the PCR. The method was immunoSEQ multiplex PCR; TCRdb's version includes in-frame clones alone and lacks a portion of them. This repertoire shows approximately 110,000 clones, around 77% found once; its top ten account for about 5%. Study-wide points: Overall, approximately 150 TCR beta chains were annotated as cytomegalovirus-associated.

Donors in the study were healthy people who gave bone marrow. This clonotype was obtained from a woman in her twenties or thirties in good health and CMV-seropositive. The sample taken for sequencing was PBMCs.

CDR3: CASSLDRGAGEQYF. The CDR3 DNA is TGTGCCAGCAGCTTAGACAGGGGGGCCGGCGAGCAGTACTTC. V is TRBV11-2 and J is TRBJ2-7; D perhaps matches TRBD1 (7 bases). Trimming stripped 0 bases from V and 6 bases from J, with 12 bases between. Germline assignment: CDR1 SGHAT and CDR2 FQNNGV. The CDR3 loop spans 14 amino acids. Looking up the rest from reference TRBV11-2 and TRBJ2-7 gives the full variable domain: EAGVAQSPRYKIIEKRQSVAFWCNPISGHATLYWYQQILGQGPKLLIQFQNNGVVDDSQLPKDRFSAERLKGVDSTLKIQPAKLEDSAVYLCASSLDRGAGEQYFGPGTRLTVT.